This TCR beta chain was documented in a study of blood T cell repertoires in COVID-19. Study-level information: Whether acute or convalescent, the COVID-19 samples came from the United States, Italy and Spain. T cells, B-cell-depleted T cells, or PBMCs provided the cDNA or gDNA that served as material.

Authors' data handling: Estimation of nucleated cell counts relied on the amplification of reference gene primers. Libraries were prepared by immunoSEQ multiplex PCR; TCRdb keeps only in-frame clonotypes and omits some of them. V and J calls and clone size are as listed in that table; D and trimming were resolved from the DNA. The data contain 150,000 to 200,000 clones, around nine tenths of them seen just once; the ten biggest clones take up 18%. Sequenced input: peripheral blood. The source is a man in his sixties with active or convalescent COVID-19.

The CDR3 DNA is TGTGCCAGCAGGGACCGGGACAGGGGGTCTGAAGCTTTCTTT. It encodes CASRDRDRGSEAFF. This chain links TRBV7-2 with TRBJ1-1; 11 bases align to TRBD1. The CDR3 length is 14 residues. Per the germline V gene, CDR1 is SGHTA and CDR2 is FQGNSA. The ends lost 6 bases at V and 6 bases at J; junction bases unmatched: 6.